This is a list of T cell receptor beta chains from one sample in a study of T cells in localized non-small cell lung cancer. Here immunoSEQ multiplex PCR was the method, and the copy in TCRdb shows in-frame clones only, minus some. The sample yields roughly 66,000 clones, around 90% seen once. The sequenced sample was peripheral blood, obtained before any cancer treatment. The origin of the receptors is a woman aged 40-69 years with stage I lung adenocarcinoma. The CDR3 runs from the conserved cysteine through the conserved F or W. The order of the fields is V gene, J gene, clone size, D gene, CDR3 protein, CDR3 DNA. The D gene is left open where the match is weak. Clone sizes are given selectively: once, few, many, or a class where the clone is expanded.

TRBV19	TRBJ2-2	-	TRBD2	CASSRAGANTGELFF	TGTGCCAGTAGTCGGGCGGGGGCGAACACCGGGGAGCTGTTTTTT
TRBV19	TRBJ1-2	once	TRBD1	CASSKNRGPFYGYTF	TGTGCCAGTAGTAAAAACAGGGGGCCTTTCTATGGCTACACCTTC
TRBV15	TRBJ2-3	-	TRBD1	CATSRDDRGTDTQYF	TGTGCCACCAGCAGAGATGACAGGGGCACAGATACGCAGTATTTT
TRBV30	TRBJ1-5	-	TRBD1	CAWGDRGNQPQHF	TGTGCCTGGGGGGACAGGGGCAATCAGCCCCAGCATTTT
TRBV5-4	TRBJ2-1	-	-	CASAAGGEQFF	TGTGCCAGCGCTGCGGGCGGGGAGCAGTTCTTC
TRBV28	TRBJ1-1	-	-	CASSLQQTGENEAFF	TGTGCCAGCAGTCTACAGCAGACCGGTGAGAATGAAGCTTTCTTT
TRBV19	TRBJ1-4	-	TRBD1	CARGGRGLVTNEKLFF	TGTGCCAGAGGGGGCAGGGGGCTGGTGACTAATGAAAAACTGTTTTTT
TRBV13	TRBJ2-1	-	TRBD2	CASSPPSGGANEQFF	TGTGCCAGCAGCCCTCCTAGCGGGGGGGCGAATGAGCAGTTCTTC
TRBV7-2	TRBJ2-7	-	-	CASSLGGGAGEQYF	TGTGCCAGCAGCTTAGGTGGGGGGGCTGGAGAGCAGTACTTC
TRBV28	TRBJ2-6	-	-	CASSRGGSGANVLTF	TGTGCCAGCAGTCGAGGGGGCTCTGGGGCCAACGTCCTGACTTTC
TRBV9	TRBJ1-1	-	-	CASSPSTWGTEAFF	TGTGCCAGCAGCCCCTCCACGTGGGGCACTGAAGCTTTCTTT
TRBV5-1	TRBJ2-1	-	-	CASSPRGGSNEQFF	TGCGCCAGCAGCCCCCGTGGGGGATCTAATGAGCAGTTCTTC